This TCR beta chain is from a study of blood T cell repertoires in COVID-19. Overall study: Collection of acute and convalescent COVID-19 samples took place in the United States, Italy and Spain. From T cells, B-cell-depleted T cells, or PBMCs came the material, which was cDNA or gDNA.

Original handling: The authors estimated nucleated cell counts from reference gene primer amplification. The table came from immunoSEQ multiplex PCR; TCRdb's copy has only in-frame clones and leaves some out. That table furnishes V, J and clone size, whereas the DNA furnished D and trimming. Of roughly 110,000 clones listed, 81% were seen once; the top ten hold 1.5% to 1.8%. The CDR3 has 15 residues. V shed 0 bases, J shed 4 bases, and the junction held 4 bases outside the gene matches. Germline loops: CDR1 SGHDT, CDR2 YYEEEE. The J gene is TRBJ1-2, the V gene TRBV5-6; 9 positions agree with TRBD1. The sample taken for sequencing was peripheral blood. This TCR was sampled from a man in his fifties with acute or convalescent COVID-19. In DNA form, the CDR3 reads TGTGCCAGCAGCTTGGTGGGACAGGGAGGCTATGGCTACACCTTC. Protein sequence: CASSLVGQGGYGYTF.